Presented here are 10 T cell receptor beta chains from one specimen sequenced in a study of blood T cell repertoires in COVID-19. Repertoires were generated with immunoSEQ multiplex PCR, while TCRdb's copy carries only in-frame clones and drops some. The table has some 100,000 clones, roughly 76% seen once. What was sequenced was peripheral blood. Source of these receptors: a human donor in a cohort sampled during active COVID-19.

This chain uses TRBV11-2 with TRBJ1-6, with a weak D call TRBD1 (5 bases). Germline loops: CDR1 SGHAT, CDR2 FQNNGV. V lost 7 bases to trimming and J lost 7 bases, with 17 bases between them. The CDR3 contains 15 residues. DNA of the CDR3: TGTGCCAGCAACTACCTTGGGGGGGGGAATTCACCCCTCCACTTT. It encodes CASNYLGGGNSPLHF.

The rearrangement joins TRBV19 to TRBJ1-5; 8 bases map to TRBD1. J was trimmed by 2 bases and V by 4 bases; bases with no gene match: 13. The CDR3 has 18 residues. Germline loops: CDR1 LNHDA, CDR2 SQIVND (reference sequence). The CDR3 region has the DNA TGTGCCAGTAGTACCCCCCCACAGGGGGTACGAGGCAATCAGCCCCAGCATTTT. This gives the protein CASSTPPQGVRGNQPQHF.

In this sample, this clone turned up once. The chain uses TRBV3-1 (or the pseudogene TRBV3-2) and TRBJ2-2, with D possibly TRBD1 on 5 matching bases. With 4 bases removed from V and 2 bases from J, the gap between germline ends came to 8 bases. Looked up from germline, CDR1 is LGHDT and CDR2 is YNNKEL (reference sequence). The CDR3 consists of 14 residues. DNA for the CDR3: TGTGCCAGCAGCCTAGACAGAAACACCGGGGAGCTGTTTTTT. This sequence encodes CASSLDRNTGELFF.

CDR3 sequence reads: CASSQDYYGYTF. The DNA for the CDR3 is TGTGCCAGCAGCCAAGACTACTATGGCTACACCTTC. The chain recombines TRBV4-2 with TRBJ1-2, with D unresolved. In germline, CDR1 is LGHNA, CDR2 YNFKEQ. The CDR3 consists of 12 residues. V shed 0 bases and J shed 3 bases, with 2 bases lying between them.

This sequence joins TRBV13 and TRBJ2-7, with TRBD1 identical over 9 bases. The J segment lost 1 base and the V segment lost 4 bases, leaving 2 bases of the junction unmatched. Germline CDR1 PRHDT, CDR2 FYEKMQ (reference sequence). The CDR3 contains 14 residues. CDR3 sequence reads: CASSSDRGSYEQYF. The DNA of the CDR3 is TGTGCCAGCAGCTCAGACAGGGGGTCCTACGAGCAGTACTTC.

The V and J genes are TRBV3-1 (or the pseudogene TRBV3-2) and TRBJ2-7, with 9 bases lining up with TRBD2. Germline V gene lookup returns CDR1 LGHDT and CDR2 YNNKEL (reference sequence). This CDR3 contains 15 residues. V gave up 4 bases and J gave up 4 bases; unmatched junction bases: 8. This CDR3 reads CASSRRVAGAYEQYF. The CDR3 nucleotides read TGTGCCAGCAGCCGCCGAGTAGCGGGAGCTTACGAGCAGTACTTC.

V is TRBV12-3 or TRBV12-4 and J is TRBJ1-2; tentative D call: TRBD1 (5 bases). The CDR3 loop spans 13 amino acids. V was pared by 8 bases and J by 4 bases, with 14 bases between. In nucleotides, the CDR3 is TGTGCCAGCGCCCCCAGGGAAGGCTATGGCTACACCTTC. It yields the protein CASAPREGYGYTF.

The CDR3, as DNA: TGTGCCAGCAGTTTTGGCGGGAGGCTCGAGCAGTACTTC. It codes for CASSFGGRLEQYF. The chain is built from TRBV12-3 or TRBV12-4 and TRBJ2-7; 8 bases agree with TRBD2. The CDR3 loop spans 13 amino acids. V shed 3 bases and J 6 bases; nucleotides not matched to a gene: 4.

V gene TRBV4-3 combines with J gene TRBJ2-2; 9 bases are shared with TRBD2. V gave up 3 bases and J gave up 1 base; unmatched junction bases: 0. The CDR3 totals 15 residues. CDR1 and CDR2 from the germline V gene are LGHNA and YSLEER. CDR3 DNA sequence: TGCGCCAGCAGCCAGCGGGGGGGGAACACCGGGGAGCTGTTTTTT. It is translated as CASSQRGGNTGELFF.

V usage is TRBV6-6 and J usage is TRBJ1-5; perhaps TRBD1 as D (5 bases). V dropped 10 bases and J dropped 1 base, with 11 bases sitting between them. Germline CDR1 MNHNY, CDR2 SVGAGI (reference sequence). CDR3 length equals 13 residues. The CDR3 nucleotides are TGTGCCACACAGCGGGACAGCAATCAGCCCCAGCATTTT. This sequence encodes CATQRDSNQPQHF.